One and the same sample provided the 12 T cell receptor beta chains below, sequenced in a study of blood T cells in healthy people across ages. A sample-barcoded 5' primer and a J-beta primer mix were used in a second PCR of roughly 7 to 11 cycles. TCRdb used MiXCR to reprocess the 5' RACE reads, holding one entry per CDR3 protein. The sample lists 1.8 million or so distinct CDR3 sequences, about 39% occurring once. Sequenced sample: blood. All receptors come from a human donor in good health.

In this sample, this clonotype turned up a few times. The CDR3 nucleotides are TGCGCCAGCAGCCAAGAATCGCCCAGCGGGGGGGCCTACGAGCAGTACTTC. It is translated as CASSQESPSGGAYEQYF. The rearrangement links TRBV4-1 to TRBJ2-7; 10 bases map to TRBD2. CDR3 length equals 17 residues. Germline CDR1 MGHRA, CDR2 YSYEKL. With 0 bases clipped from V and 2 bases from J, the junction kept 7 bases outside the gene matches.

This clonotype came up a few times. The rearrangement uses TRBV15 and TRBJ2-5; D ambiguous. The J call may be mistaken, given a closer DNA end match to TRBJ2-7. The CDR3 has 12 residues. Germline values: CDR1 LNHNV, CDR2 YYDKDF (reference sequence). The CDR3 reads CATSQWSGEQYF. The CDR3 bases are TGTGCCACCAGTCAGTGGTCCGGCGAGCAGTACTTC.

The table lists this clonotype with a count of one. The chain has TRBV20-1 and TRBJ1-1; D is uncertain. The ends were cut back, 4 bases at V and 3 bases at J, with 9 bases in the middle. Germline V gives CDR1 DFQATT, CDR2 SNEGSKA (reference sequence). This CDR3 region has 12 residues. In DNA, the CDR3 is TGCAGTGCTAAGGCGGGGTACACTGAAGCTTTCTTT. This gives the protein CSAKAGYTEAFF.

This clonotype was observed a single time. The rearrangement uses TRBV29-1 and TRBJ2-1; D is possibly TRBD1 (5 bases). The V end lost 2 bases, the J end lost 4 bases, and 9 bases lay between the germline ends. CDR1 and CDR2 from the germline V gene are SQVTM and ANQGSEA. CDR3 length: 13 amino acids. The CDR3 region is CSVEMTDYNEQFF. CDR3 in DNA: TGCAGCGTTGAAATGACAGATTACAATGAGCAGTTCTTC.

The gene calls are TRBV4-1 and TRBJ2-5; a possible D gene is TRBD2 (5 bases). Looked up from germline, CDR1 is MGHRA and CDR2 is YSYEKL. V was clipped by 1 base and J by 4 bases, with 10 bases between them. The CDR3 has 14 residues. CDR3 protein: CASSQVRTGETQYF. The DNA of the CDR3 is TGCGCCAGCAGCCAAGTTCGGACTGGAGAGACCCAGTACTTC.

The chain combines TRBV7-2 with TRBJ1-1, with D hard to call. In germline, CDR1 is SGHTA, CDR2 FQGNSA. This CDR3 region has 14 residues. With 3 bases removed from V and 4 bases from J, the gap between germline ends came to 12 bases. The DNA of the CDR3 is TGTGCCAGCAGCTTTTTCCTAGTAGGCACTGAAGCTTTCTTT. It encodes CASSFFLVGTEAFF.

The rearrangement joins TRBV5-6 to TRBJ2-1; D possibly uses TRBD1 or TRBD2 (5 bases each). V was pared by 2 bases and J by 4 bases, with 13 bases between. The CDR3 is 15 residues long. Looked up from germline, CDR1 is SGHDT and CDR2 is YYEEEE. The CDR3 DNA follows: TGTGCCAGCAGCTTCCGGACTCGACAGTACAATGAGCAGTTCTTC. Encoded protein: CASSFRTRQYNEQFF.

The chain combines TRBV9 with TRBJ2-3, with no clear D. CDR1 SGDLS and CDR2 YYNGEE come from the germline V gene. Deletions cut 0 bases from V and 4 bases from J, with 15 bases between. This CDR3 is 16 amino acids long. CDR3 sequence reads: CASSVGVDAISDTQYF. The CDR3 bases are TGTGCCAGCAGCGTAGGTGTTGATGCCATATCAGATACGCAGTATTTT.

CDR3 DNA sequence: TGTGCCAGCAGTTTTGGGTCCAAAGCTTTCTTT. Translating it yields CASSFGSKAFF. The rearrangement links TRBV27 to TRBJ1-1; D ambiguous. The germline V gene has CDR1 MNHEY and CDR2 SMNVEV (reference sequence). V lost 3 bases, J lost 9 bases, and 8 bases lay in between. This CDR3 has 11 residues.

With regard to this clonotype: This may stem from a read error, because a much larger clone lies one nucleotide away. The rearrangement joins TRBV29-1 to TRBJ2-7, with D unresolved. CDR1 and CDR2 from the germline V gene are SQVTM and ANQGSEA. The CDR3 length is 13 residues. The ends were cut back, 1 base at V and 2 bases at J, with 9 bases in the middle. The CDR3 reads CSVEAVRPYEQYF. CDR3 DNA: TGCAGCGTTGAAGCGGTCAGGCCCTACGAGCAGTACTTC.

Worth noting for this clonotype: This may be a read error, as it is one base from a much larger clone. The gene calls are TRBV7-3 and TRBJ2-7; possibly TRBD1 for D (5 bases). Germline loops: CDR1 SGHTA, CDR2 FQGTGA. The CDR3 covers 14 residues. The CDR3, as DNA: TGTGCCAGCAGCCCCACAGGATACTCCTACGAGCGGTACTTC. Translation gives CASSPTGYSYERYF. The variable domain in full, completed from reference TRBV7-3 and TRBJ2-7, reads GAGVSQTPSNKVTEKGKYVELRCDPISGHTALYWYRQSLGQGPEFLIYFQGTGAADDSGLPNDRFFAVRPEGSVSTLKIQRTERGDSAVYLCASSPTGYSYERYFGPGTRLTVT.

This clonotype occurred a few times. This sequence joins TRBV12-3 or TRBV12-4 and TRBJ2-1, with D uncertain. The V and J ends lost 11 bases and 5 bases respectively, with 13 bases between them. The CDR3 contains 12 residues. CDR3 sequence (DNA): TGTGCCTTAAGGACGAGAGACAATGAGCAGTTCTTC. It specifies CALRTRDNEQFF.